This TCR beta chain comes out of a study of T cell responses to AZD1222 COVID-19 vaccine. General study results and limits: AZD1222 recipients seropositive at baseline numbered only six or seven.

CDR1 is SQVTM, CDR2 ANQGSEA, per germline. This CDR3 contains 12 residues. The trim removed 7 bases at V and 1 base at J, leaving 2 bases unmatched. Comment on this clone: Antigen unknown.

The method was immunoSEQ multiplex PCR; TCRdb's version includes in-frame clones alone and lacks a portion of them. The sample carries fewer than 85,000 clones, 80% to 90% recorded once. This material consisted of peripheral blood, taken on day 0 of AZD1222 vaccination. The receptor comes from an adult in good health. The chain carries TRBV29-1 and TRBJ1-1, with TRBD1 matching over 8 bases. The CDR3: CSGGQENTEAFF. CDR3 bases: TGCAGCGGGGGACAGGAGAACACTGAAGCTTTCTTT. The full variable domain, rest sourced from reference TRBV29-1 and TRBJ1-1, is SAVISQKPSRDICQRGTSLTIQCQVDSQVTMMFWYRQQPGQSLTLIATANQGSEATYESGFVIDKFPISRPNLTFSTLTVSNMSPEDSSIYLCSGGQENTEAFFGQGTRLTVV.